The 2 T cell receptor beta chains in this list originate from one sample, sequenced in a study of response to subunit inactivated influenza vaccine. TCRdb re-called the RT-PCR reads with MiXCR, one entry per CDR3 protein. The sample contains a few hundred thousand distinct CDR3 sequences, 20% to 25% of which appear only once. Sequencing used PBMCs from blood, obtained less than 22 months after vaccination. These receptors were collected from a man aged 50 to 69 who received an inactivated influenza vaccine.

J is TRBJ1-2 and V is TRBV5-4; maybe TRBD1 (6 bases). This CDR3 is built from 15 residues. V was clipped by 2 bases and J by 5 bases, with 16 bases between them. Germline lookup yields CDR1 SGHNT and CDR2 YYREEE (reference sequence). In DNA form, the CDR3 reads TGTGCCAGCAGCTTAGGGGACAAATTCGATTATGGCTACACCTTC. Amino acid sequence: CASSLGDKFDYGYTF.

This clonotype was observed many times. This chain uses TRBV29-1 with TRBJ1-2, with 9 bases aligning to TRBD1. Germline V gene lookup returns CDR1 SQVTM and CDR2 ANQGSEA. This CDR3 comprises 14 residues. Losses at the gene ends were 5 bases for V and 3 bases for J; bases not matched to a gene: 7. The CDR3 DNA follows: TGCAGCGTTTTTACCGGGACAGGGCACTATGGCTACACCTTC. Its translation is CSVFTGTGHYGYTF.